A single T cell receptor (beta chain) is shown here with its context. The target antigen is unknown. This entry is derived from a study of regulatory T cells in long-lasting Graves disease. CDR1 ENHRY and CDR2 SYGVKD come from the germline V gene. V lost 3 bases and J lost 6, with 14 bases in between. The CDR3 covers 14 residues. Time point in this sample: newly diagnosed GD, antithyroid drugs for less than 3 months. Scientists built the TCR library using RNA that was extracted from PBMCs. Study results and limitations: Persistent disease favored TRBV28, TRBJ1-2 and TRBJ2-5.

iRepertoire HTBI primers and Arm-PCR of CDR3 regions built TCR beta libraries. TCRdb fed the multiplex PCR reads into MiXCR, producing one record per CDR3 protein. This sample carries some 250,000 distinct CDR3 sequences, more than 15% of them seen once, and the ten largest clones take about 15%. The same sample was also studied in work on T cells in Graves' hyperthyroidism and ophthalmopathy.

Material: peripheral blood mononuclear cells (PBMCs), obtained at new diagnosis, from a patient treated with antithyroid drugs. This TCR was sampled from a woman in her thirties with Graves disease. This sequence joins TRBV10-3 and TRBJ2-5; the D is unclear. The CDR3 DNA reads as TGTGCCATCAGTGATGGCCCAAATACAAAGACCCAGTACTTC. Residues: CAISDGPNTKTQYF.